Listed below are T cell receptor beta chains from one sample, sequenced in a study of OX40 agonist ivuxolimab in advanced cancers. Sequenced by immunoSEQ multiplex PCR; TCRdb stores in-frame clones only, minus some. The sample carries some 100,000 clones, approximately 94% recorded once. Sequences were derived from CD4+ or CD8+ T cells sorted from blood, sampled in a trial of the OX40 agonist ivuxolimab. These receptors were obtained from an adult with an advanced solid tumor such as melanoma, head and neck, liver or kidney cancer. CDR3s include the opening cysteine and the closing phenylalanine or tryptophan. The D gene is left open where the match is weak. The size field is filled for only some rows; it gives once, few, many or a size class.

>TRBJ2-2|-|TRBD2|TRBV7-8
CASSSLGWGGGANTGELFF
TGTGCCAGCAGCTCCCTAGGGTGGGGCGGGGGAGCGAACACCGGGGAGCTGTTTTTT
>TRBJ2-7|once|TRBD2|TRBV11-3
CASSPGLAGGEQYF
TGTGCCAGCAGCCCGGGACTAGCGGGAGGCGAGCAGTACTTC
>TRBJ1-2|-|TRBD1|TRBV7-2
CASSLARTVEDRPGKGYTF
TGTGCCAGCAGCTTAGCGAGAACGGTCGAGGACAGGCCCGGTAAGGGCTACACCTTC
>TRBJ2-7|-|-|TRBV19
CASSIGDQIITFYEQYF
TGTGCCAGTAGTATAGGGGACCAGATTATAACGTTCTACGAGCAGTACTTC
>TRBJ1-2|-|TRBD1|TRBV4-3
CASGTRTGRNYGYTF
TGCGCCAGCGGAACCCGGACAGGAAGGAACTATGGCTACACCTTC
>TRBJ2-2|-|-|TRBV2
CASSEGGYTGELFF
TGTGCCAGCAGTGAAGGGGGCTACACCGGGGAGCTGTTTTTT
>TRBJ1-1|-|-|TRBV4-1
CASSHSLTEGEAFF
TGCGCCAGCAGCCACTCTTTGACTGAGGGTGAAGCTTTCTTT
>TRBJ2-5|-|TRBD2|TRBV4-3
CASSQRGGARETQYF
TGCGCCAGCAGCCAACGCGGGGGGGCTAGAGAGACCCAGTACTTC
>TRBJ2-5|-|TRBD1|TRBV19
CASSTGQGARETQYF
TGTGCCAGTAGTACGGGACAGGGGGCGCGAGAGACCCAGTACTTC
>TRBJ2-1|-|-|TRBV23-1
CASSQSGTDEQFF
TGCGCCAGCAGTCAATCCGGGACTGATGAGCAGTTCTTC
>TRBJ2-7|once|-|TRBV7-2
CASSLSYEQYF
TGTGCCAGCAGCCTCAGCTACGAGCAGTACTTC
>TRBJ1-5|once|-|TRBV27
CASSPGQGAFGQPQHF
TGTGCCAGCAGCCCGGGACAAGGGGCTTTTGGTCAGCCCCAGCATTTT
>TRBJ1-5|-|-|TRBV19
CASSIRGGYSNQPQHF
TGTGCCAGTAGTATTAGAGGGGGTTATAGCAATCAGCCCCAGCATTTT
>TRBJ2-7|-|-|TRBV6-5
CASSYSNLGSYEQYF
TGTGCCAGCAGTTACTCGAATCTCGGCTCCTACGAGCAGTACTTC
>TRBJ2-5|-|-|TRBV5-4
CASSLDSQETQYF
TGTGCCAGCAGCCTGGACAGTCAAGAGACCCAGTACTTC
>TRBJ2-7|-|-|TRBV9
CASSVGAEYEQYF
TGTGCCAGCAGCGTAGGGGCCGAATACGAGCAGTACTTC
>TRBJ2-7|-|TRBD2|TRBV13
CASSLFLAGGSSYEQYF
TGTGCCAGCAGCTTATTCCTAGCGGGAGGGAGCTCCTACGAGCAGTACTTC
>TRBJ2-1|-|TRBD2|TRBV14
CASSQGGGSYNEQFF
TGTGCCAGCAGCCAAGGCGGGGGCTCCTACAATGAGCAGTTCTTC